What follows is one TCR beta chain and its context. Its antigen is not identified. The data belong to a study of cytotoxic CD8 clonotypes in ibrutinib-treated CLL. With sequencing, the targeted depth ranged from 1 in 200,000 to 1 in 1 million T cells. The data were produced by immunoSEQ multiplex PCR, yet TCRdb's version contains in-frame clones alone and is incomplete. The sample comprises about 10,000 clones, over 60% of which are singletons, and roughly 15% rests with the top ten. Points from the study as a whole: Baseline clonality, above age-matched healthy donor levels, tracked circulating CD8+ T-cell counts. Private clonotypes, not public ones, expanded at ibrutinib response.

This sequence was found in a human donor with chronic lymphocytic leukemia. Sequenced material: PBMCs, taken at disease progression, from a patient treated with ibrutinib.

CDR3 sequence (DNA): TGTGCCACCAGCAGAGATGTAGGGGGTCGGCAAGAGACCCAGTACTTC. Translated, it gives CATSRDVGGRQETQYF. The rearrangement uses TRBV15 and TRBJ2-5; a weak D match, TRBD1 (6 bases). Trimming removed 0 bases from V and 2 bases from J, with 13 bases in between. CDR3 length: 16 residues. Germline V CDR1 and CDR2: LNHNV, YYDKDF (reference sequence). The variable domain in full, with the rest retrieved from reference TRBV15 and TRBJ2-5, is DAMVIQNPRYQVTQFGKPVTLSCSQTLNHNVMYWYQQKSSQAPKLLFHYYDKDFNNEADTPDNFQSRRPNTSFCFLDIRSPGLGDTAMYLCATSRDVGGRQETQYFGPGTRLLVL.